Detailed here is one T cell receptor beta chain. Its antigen is currently unknown. Libraries were prepared by immunoSEQ multiplex PCR; TCRdb keeps only in-frame clonotypes and omits some of them. The sample gives 50,000 to 75,000 clones, just over 90% of which show up once; less than 20% is in the top ten. These data belong to a study of T cells in localized non-small cell lung cancer. Study-wide findings and caveats: Turning up in adjacent lung were a median 57 of the top 100 tumor clones. Exceeding tumor, uninvolved adjacent lung had the highest T cell clonality.

J was trimmed by 4 bases and V by 5 bases; bases with no gene match: 9. Germline values: CDR1 SGHRS, CDR2 YFSETQ. The CDR3 is 14 residues long. The receptor's source is a man aged 40 to 70 with stage I lung adenocarcinoma. The sequencing used peripheral blood, collected before any cancer treatment. V is TRBV5-1 and J is TRBJ2-7; 7 nucleotides align to TRBD1. CDR3 loop: CASRIRTGLYEQYF. The CDR3 DNA reads TGCGCCAGCAGAATCCGGACAGGTCTTTACGAGCAGTACTTC.